The 13 T cell receptor beta chains below come from one sample, sequenced in a study of beta chain features in type 1 diabetes (dated by TCRdb to the late 2010s). The method behind the library was the immunoSEQ multiplex PCR assay. The High Capacity cDNA Reverse Transcription Kit was used to reverse transcribe all of the isolated RNA, meaning that expressed TCRB transcripts were what got sequenced. TCRdb obtained this table from immuneACCESS and retained in-frame rearrangements with V and J assigned. These tables miss some clones; where compared with another copy, unresolved V genes account for less than half of the shortfall, and the remainder is unexplained. This sample holds around 200,000 clones; approximately 13% were observed only once. Clones ranked in the top ten supply 0.62% of the sample. Sequencing used central memory CD4+ T cells from blood. The receptors here all came from a woman aged 18-35 years in good health.

The chain combines TRBV4-3 with TRBJ2-7, with 7 bases matching TRBD1. The CDR3 is 14 amino acids. CDR1 and CDR2 (germline): LGHNA, YSLEER. V was clipped by 3 bases and J by 2 bases; unmatched bases: 4. The CDR3: CASSQGQYTYEQYF. The CDR3 DNA reads as TGCGCCAGCAGCCAGGGACAGTATACCTACGAGCAGTACTTC.

The chain joins TRBV28 to TRBJ1-1; D remains ambiguous. Germline CDR1 MDHEN, CDR2 SYDVKM. The ends were cut back, 6 bases at V and 9 bases at J, with 20 bases in the middle. The CDR3 length is 14 residues. The CDR3 is CASSPVGGHQQAFF. CDR3 DNA sequence: TGTGCCAGCAGCCCGGTGGGCGGGCACCAACAAGCTTTCTTT.

This clone came up a few times. V is TRBV7-9 and J is TRBJ2-3; no clear D. The CDR3 spans 13 residues. Trimming shortened V by 2 bases and J by 4 bases, and 7 bases separated the two germline ends. Germline V CDR1 and CDR2: SEHNR, FQNEAQ (reference sequence). This chain's CDR3 is CASSLPGADTQYF. The CDR3 coding sequence is TGTGCCAGCAGCTTACCCGGTGCAGATACGCAGTATTTT.

The V gene is TRBV9, the J gene TRBJ1-1, with TRBD1 as a possible D gene (6 bases). V lost 5 bases and J lost 2, with 13 bases in between. This CDR3 contains 14 residues. Germline CDR1 and CDR2: SGDLS and YYNGEE. CDR3 DNA: TGTGCCAGCAGTTCCCTAGGGGGAAACACTGAAGCTTTCTTT. Its translation: CASSSLGGNTEAFF.

V is TRBV4-2 and J is TRBJ2-2, with D unresolved. The germline V gene encodes CDR1 LGHNA and CDR2 YNFKEQ. Trimming took 0 bases from V and 4 from J, leaving 9 bases between them. This CDR3 contains 15 residues. DNA for the CDR3: TGTGCCAGCAGCCAAGAACAGATTGGCACCGGGGAGCTGTTTTTT. It translates to CASSQEQIGTGELFF.

This chain connects TRBV11-3 to TRBJ2-3; D ambiguous. V gave up 5 bases and J gave up 4 bases, with 10 bases separating them. Germline V gene lookup returns CDR1 SGHNT and CDR2 YENEEA. The CDR3 consists of 13 residues. CDR3 protein: CASSPGFADTQYF. DNA for the CDR3: TGTGCCAGCAGCCCGGGTTTTGCAGATACGCAGTATTTT.

The sample holds a few counts of this clone. The gene calls are TRBV6-1 and TRBJ1-2, with D maybe TRBD1 (5 bases). Looked up from germline, CDR1 is MNHNS and CDR2 is SASEGT. This CDR3 comprises 16 residues. Trimming pared 1 base from V and 4 bases from J, leaving 16 bases between. CDR3 sequence reads: CASSEVGTPKSYGYTF. DNA of the CDR3: TGTGCCAGCAGTGAAGTTGGGACTCCTAAAAGCTATGGCTACACCTTC.

As concerns this clone: The junction differs from germline at one of its ends, possibly a read error. The chain uses TRBV7-7 and TRBJ2-2; the match to TRBD1 covers 9 bases. The germline gives CDR1 SSHAT, CDR2 FNYEAQ (reference sequence). The CDR3 sequence is 15 residues long. The CDR3 protein is CASSLDRGSSGELFF. The CDR3 DNA follows: TGTGCTAGCAGCTTAGACAGGGGGTCGTCCGGGGAGCTGTTTTTT.

The V call is TRBV5-4, the J call TRBJ2-1; D uncertain. The CDR3 length is 15 residues. The V gene's germline CDR1 is SGHNT and CDR2 YYREEE (reference sequence). The V gene lost 0 bases and the J gene lost 8 bases, with 15 bases spanning the gap. CDR3 residues: CASSLGPSPGYEQFF. CDR3 DNA: TGTGCCAGCAGCTTGGGCCCATCACCTGGCTATGAGCAGTTCTTC.

As to this clone: Germline is not matched at one junction end, which may reflect a read error. The V gene is TRBV9, the J gene TRBJ2-7; 14 nucleotides agree with TRBD2. Germline-derived CDR1 and CDR2 are SGDLS and YYNGEE. The CDR3 is 16 residues long. This chain's CDR3 is CASGRTSGRISHEQYF. CDR3 in DNA: TGTGCCAGCGGACGGACTAGCGGGAGGATCTCCCACGAGCAGTACTTC.

This clone appeared a few times. The chain carries TRBV6-1 and TRBJ1-2; D may be TRBD1 (6 bases). The V gene's germline CDR1 is MNHNS and CDR2 SASEGT. This CDR3 region has 13 residues. V lost 6 bases and J 1 base, leaving 9 bases between the germline ends. This CDR3 is CASRDSNNYGYTF. DNA of the CDR3: TGTGCCAGCAGGGACAGCAATAACTATGGCTACACCTTC.

This clone was detected a few times. The chain carries TRBV5-1 and TRBJ2-7; 12 bases fit TRBD1. Germline CDR1 and CDR2: SGHRS and YFSETQ. CDR3 size: 16 residues. V lost 4 bases and J lost 5; bases outside the gene matches: 10. CDR3 in amino acids: CASSNISGQGAHEQYF. The CDR3 nucleotides read TGCGCCAGCAGCAATATTTCGGGACAGGGGGCCCACGAGCAGTACTTC.

Many counts were recorded for this clone. The rearrangement links TRBV7-2 to TRBJ2-7; 7 bases line up with TRBD2. The length of the CDR3 is 16 residues. Germline V gene sequence: CDR1 SGHTA, CDR2 FQGNSA. Trimming took 0 bases from V and 3 from J; bases not matched to a gene: 8. The CDR3 nucleotides read TGTGCCAGCAGCTTAGCGGGCGGGAGAGCGTACTACGAGCAGTACTTC. Protein product: CASSLAGGRAYYEQYF.